The 16 T cell receptor beta chains below were found in one sample sequenced in a study of control samples from healthy donors and cancer patients. Sequencing was performed with immunoSEQ multiplex PCR; in TCRdb, only in-frame clones are kept and a portion is missing. This table holds 400,000 to 450,000 clones, around nine tenths found once. Material for sequencing was PBMCs. The receptors derive from a man between 40 and 49 years old with head and neck cancer.

This chain links TRBV14 with TRBJ1-6; D remains ambiguous. This CDR3 region has 14 residues. Looked up from germline, CDR1 is SGHDN and CDR2 is FVKESK. The V end lost 1 base, the J end lost 9 bases, and 10 bases lay between the germline ends. CDR3 sequence reads: CASSQGIEASPLHF. CDR3 bases: TGTGCCAGCAGCCAAGGGATCGAGGCTTCACCCCTCCACTTT.

This chain uses TRBV19 with TRBJ1-5, with D perhaps TRBD1 (6 bases). Trimming took off 0 bases at V and 5 bases at J, with 11 bases between the two ends. The CDR3 is 15 residues long. Germline V gene sequence: CDR1 LNHDA, CDR2 SQIVND (reference sequence). CDR3 in DNA: TGTGCCAGTAGTATAGATTGGCCAGGGGATCAGCCCCAGCATTTT. Protein: CASSIDWPGDQPQHF.

The chain uses TRBV7-6 and TRBJ1-1; D uncertain. V lost 2 bases and J 1 base, leaving 11 bases between the germline ends. Looked up from germline, CDR1 is SGHVS and CDR2 is FNYEAQ. CDR3 size: 15 residues. The CDR3 is CASSLRGGQNTEAFF. The CDR3 nucleotides read TGTGCCAGCAGCTTACGAGGCGGCCAGAACACTGAAGCTTTCTTT.

The gene calls are TRBV19 and TRBJ2-1; 15 bases align to TRBD2. With 9 bases clipped from V and 2 bases from J, the junction kept 5 bases outside the gene matches. The CDR3 has 16 amino acids. Germline CDR1 and CDR2: LNHDA and SQIVND (reference sequence). The CDR3 is CASGTSGRSPYNEQFF. The CDR3 region has the DNA TGTGCCAGCGGGACTAGCGGGAGGAGCCCCTACAATGAGCAGTTCTTC. Variable domain in full (rest from reference TRBV19 and TRBJ2-1): DGGITQSPKYLFRKEGQNVTLSCEQNLNHDAMYWYRQDPGQGLRLIYYSQIVNDFQKGDIAEGYSVSREKKESFPLTVTSAQKNPTAFYLCASGTSGRSPYNEQFFGPGTRLTVL.

The CDR3 reads CASSFSAYNQPQHF. CDR3 nucleotide sequence: TGTGCCAGCAGTTTTTCAGCCTACAATCAGCCCCAGCATTTT. The rearrangement joins TRBV28 to TRBJ1-5; D gene unclear. The CDR3 sequence is 14 residues long. The V gene's germline CDR1 is MDHEN and CDR2 SYDVKM. Trimming removed 3 bases at V and 3 bases at J, with 9 bases between.

This rearrangement joins TRBV10-3 to TRBJ2-7; TRBD2 aligns across 8 bases. The CDR3 runs to 13 residues. Germline CDR1 and CDR2: ENHRY and SYGVKD. With V trimmed by 3 bases and J by 12 bases, 10 bases remained unmatched. The chain's CDR3 is CAISEVTAGAAYF. As DNA, the CDR3 is TGTGCCATCAGTGAAGTTACAGCGGGGGCTGCGTACTTC.

V is TRBV20-1 and J is TRBJ2-7; weak D call: TRBD1 (6 bases). The CDR3 runs to 11 residues. V was cut by 5 bases and J by 6 bases, with 11 bases left in between. Per germline, CDR1 DFQATT and CDR2 SNEGSKA (reference sequence). The CDR3 reads CSAVQGVEQYF. The CDR3 coding sequence is TGCAGTGCTGTACAGGGTGTCGAGCAGTACTTC.

V and J are TRBV6-6 and TRBJ2-7; no clear D gene. The CDR3 spans 16 residues. V was trimmed by 0 bases and J by 0 bases, leaving 12 bases between them. Germline V lookup: CDR1 MNHNY, CDR2 SVGAGI (reference sequence). The CDR3, as DNA: TGTGCCAGCAGTTACTCGGTTCCAGCCCTCTCCTACGAGCAGTACTTC. Protein sequence: CASSYSVPALSYEQYF.

V usage is TRBV13 and J usage is TRBJ2-5; D gene ambiguous. The CDR3 runs to 15 residues. The V end was cut by 5 bases, the J end by 5 bases, with 18 bases between. In germline, CDR1 is PRHDT, CDR2 FYEKMQ (reference sequence). As DNA, the CDR3 is TGTGCCAGCAGCCCCAAGCCTCCTCACCCGGAGACCCAGTACTTC. It is translated as CASSPKPPHPETQYF.

The chain is built from TRBV6-6 and TRBJ2-2, with TRBD1 matching over 7 bases. Germline values: CDR1 MNHNY, CDR2 SVGAGI (reference sequence). J lost 3 bases, V lost 1 base, and 2 bases had no gene match. The CDR3 extends over 15 amino acids. Here the CDR3 reads CASSYWTGDTGELFF. CDR3 in DNA: TGTGCCAGCAGTTACTGGACAGGTGACACCGGGGAGCTGTTTTTT.

This sequence joins TRBV5-1 and TRBJ2-3; 9 bases match TRBD1. This CDR3 region has 14 residues. Per germline, CDR1 SGHRS and CDR2 YFSETQ. The V and J ends lost 5 bases and 5 bases, in that order; junction bases with no gene match: 6. In DNA, the CDR3 is TGCGCCAGCAGAGGAACAGGGGGCATAGATACGCAGTATTTT. Its protein is CASRGTGGIDTQYF. Based on the CDR3 plus reference TRBV5-1 and TRBJ2-3, the full variable domain is KAGVTQTPRYLIKTRGQQVTLSCSPISGHRSVSWYQQTPGQGLQFLFEYFSETQRNKGNFPGRFSGRQFSNSRSEMNVSTLELGDSALYLCASRGTGGIDTQYFGPGTRLTVL.

V usage is TRBV30 and J usage is TRBJ2-5; 9 bases line up with TRBD1. V lost 2 bases to trimming and J lost 4 bases; unmatched junction nucleotides: 8. CDR3 length: 15 amino acids. Germline CDR1 and CDR2: GTSNPN and SVGIG (reference sequence). The DNA of the CDR3 is TGTGCCTGGAGTCCCCATACAGGGGGCGGAGAGACCCAGTACTTC. It encodes CAWSPHTGGGETQYF.

The chain has TRBV14 and TRBJ1-1; 8 bases are a match to TRBD1. Germline V gene sequence: CDR1 SGHDN, CDR2 FVKESK. The CDR3 is 15 amino acids. V lost 3 bases, J lost 6 bases, and 9 bases stayed unmatched. This chain's CDR3 is CASSHLWQGAAEAFF. The CDR3, as DNA: TGTGCCAGCAGCCACCTTTGGCAGGGGGCCGCTGAAGCTTTCTTT.

This clone was recorded only once. J is TRBJ2-5 and V is TRBV19; TRBD1 aligns across 12 bases. Germline V lookup: CDR1 LNHDA, CDR2 SQIVND (reference sequence). The length of the CDR3 is 16 residues. Trimming removed 8 bases from V and 1 base from J; junction bases left unmatched: 8. CDR3 sequence: CASGRRGQGAQETQYF. CDR3 coding DNA: TGTGCCAGTGGCCGGAGGGGACAGGGGGCCCAAGAGACCCAGTACTTC.

The gene calls are TRBV10-1 and TRBJ2-5; D perhaps matches TRBD2 (6 bases). The V end was cut by 3 bases, the J end by 2 bases, with 16 bases between. The CDR3 totals 16 residues. Germline loops: CDR1 WNHNN, CDR2 SYGVQD (reference sequence). The CDR3 region has the DNA TGCGCCAGCAGTGACCAGGAGGGAGCCCGGCAAGAGACCCAGTACTTC. Encoded protein: CASSDQEGARQETQYF.

CDR3 coding DNA: TGTGCCAGCAGCAAAGCGCTGTCAGAAGCCGACCTCTACGAGCAGTACTTC. It codes for CASSKALSEADLYEQYF. The rearrangement uses TRBV21-1 and TRBJ2-7. TRBV21-1 has pseudogene status. The CDR3 is made up of 17 amino acids.